Following are 21 T cell receptor beta chains from one sample sequenced in a study of blood T cell repertoires in COVID-19. The protocol was immunoSEQ multiplex PCR, while the TCRdb copy is restricted to in-frame clones and leaves out a portion. The sample has roughly 200,000 clones, around nine tenths seen once. Material: peripheral blood. These receptors came from a man between 40 and 49 years old with acute or convalescent COVID-19.

The chain uses TRBV28 and TRBJ2-1; 9 bases are shared with TRBD2. Germline CDR1 MDHEN, CDR2 SYDVKM. There are 19 residues in the CDR3. J lost 0 bases, V lost 3 bases, and 12 bases had no gene match. The CDR3 region has the DNA TGTGCCAGCAGTTTCATCGGTAGCGGGGGCCCTAGCTCCTACAATGAGCAGTTCTTC. Translated, it gives CASSFIGSGGPSSYNEQFF.

The chain recombines TRBV3-1 (or the pseudogene TRBV3-2) with TRBJ1-4; the D gene is possibly TRBD1 (5 bases). Trimming removed 1 base from V and 7 bases from J, with 13 bases in between. CDR3 length: 15 residues. CDR1 is LGHDT, CDR2 YNNKEL, per germline (reference sequence). CDR3 bases: TGTGCCAGCAGCCAAGGAGGCCAGGGAACTGAAAAACTGTTTTTT. Its translation: CASSQGGQGTEKLFF.

V gene TRBV18 combines with J gene TRBJ2-1; TRBD2 might be the D (6 bases). The CDR3 consists of 16 residues. Germline-derived CDR1 and CDR2 are KGHSH and LQKENI. V was trimmed by 6 bases and J by 0 bases, leaving 15 bases between them. CDR3 sequence (DNA): TGTGCCAGCTCCTCGGGTTCTAGCGTCTCCTACAATGAGCAGTTCTTC. Translating it yields CASSSGSSVSYNEQFF.

The chain is built from TRBV3-1 (or the pseudogene TRBV3-2) and TRBJ1-3; D is possibly TRBD1 (6 bases). Germline V lookup: CDR1 LGHDT, CDR2 YNNKEL (reference sequence). Trimming pared 5 bases from V and 2 bases from J, leaving 13 bases between. The length of the CDR3 is 15 residues. The CDR3 here is CASSSQGIAGNTIYF. The CDR3 bases are TGTGCCAGCAGCTCACAGGGTATCGCTGGAAACACCATATATTTT.

The rearrangement joins TRBV30 to TRBJ1-5; possibly TRBD1 for D (5 bases). V dropped 2 bases and J dropped 4 bases, with 15 bases sitting between them. Germline lookup yields CDR1 GTSNPN and CDR2 SVGIG (reference sequence). The CDR3 is made up of 15 amino acids. The CDR3 spells CAWSPPGLLNQPQHF. The CDR3 nucleotides read TGTGCCTGGAGTCCCCCGGGACTGCTTAATCAGCCCCAGCATTTT.

This chain links TRBV13 with TRBJ1-6, with D possibly matching TRBD1 (6 bases). The ends were cut back, 5 bases at V and 1 base at J, with 9 bases in the middle. The germline V gene encodes CDR1 PRHDT and CDR2 FYEKMQ (reference sequence). The length of the CDR3 is 15 residues. CDR3 bases: TGTGCCAGCAGCCCCAGGGGATCCTATAATTCACCCCTCCACTTT. Translating gives CASSPRGSYNSPLHF.

The chain has TRBV21-1 and TRBJ2-1; TRBD1 is taken as the D call from the table, unchecked against the DNA. TRBV21-1 is given as a pseudogene. The CDR3 runs 14 residues. CDR3: CASSRPTGDNEQFF. Here the CDR3 DNA reads TGTGCCAGCAGCCGCCCGACAGGGGATAATGAGCAGTTCTTC.

This chain connects TRBV10-2 to TRBJ2-2, with 13 bases aligning to TRBD2. CDR3 length equals 18 residues. With V trimmed by 4 bases and J by 3 bases, 8 bases remained unmatched. Germline CDR1 is WSHSY and CDR2 is SAAADI. CDR3 region: CASSAQRGLAGDTGELFF. In nucleotides, the CDR3 is TGCGCCAGCAGTGCCCAACGCGGACTAGCGGGGGACACCGGGGAGCTGTTTTTT.

V and J are TRBV5-1 and TRBJ1-2, with D perhaps matching TRBD1 (5 bases). The CDR3 runs to 14 residues. Germline CDR1 reads SGHRS; CDR2 reads YFSETQ. V was trimmed by 4 bases and J by 2 bases, leaving 12 bases between them. DNA of the CDR3: TGCGCCAGCAGCACAGGACGTCAAAACTATGGCTACACCTTC. Translating gives CASSTGRQNYGYTF.

J is TRBJ2-5 and V is TRBV29-1, with D possibly being TRBD1 (5 bases). The CDR3 spans 11 residues. From germline, CDR1 is SQVTM and CDR2 ANQGSEA. Trimming shortened V by 6 bases and J by 9 bases, and 14 bases separated the two germline ends. CDR3 DNA sequence: TGCAGCGTCCGATGGGAAGGGGCCCAGTACTTC. It encodes CSVRWEGAQYF.

The rearrangement uses TRBV6-4 and TRBJ2-2; 8 bases are shared with TRBD1. The ends lost 0 bases at V and 15 bases at J; junction bases unmatched: 3. CDR3 length: 12 residues. From germline, CDR1 is MRHNA and CDR2 SNTAGT. CDR3 coding DNA: TGTGCCAGCAGTGACTCGACAGGGGTGATGTTTTTT. Translating gives CASSDSTGVMFF.

The chain has TRBV11-2 and TRBJ1-2, with D maybe TRBD1 (6 bases). The CDR3 is 16 amino acids. Per germline, CDR1 SGHAT and CDR2 FQNNGV. V lost 6 bases, J lost 5 bases, and 22 bases lay in between. In DNA form, the CDR3 reads TGTGCCAGCAGACCCTGGCCCAGACAGGCCCTATATGGCTACACCTTC. This translates into CASRPWPRQALYGYTF.

The rearrangement uses TRBV14 and TRBJ1-1; no firm D call. Germline lookup yields CDR1 SGHDN and CDR2 FVKESK. Trimming removed 1 base at V and 10 bases at J, with 13 bases between. The CDR3 is 13 amino acids. CDR3 bases: TGTGCCAGCAGCCAAGCAGGCGGGCGGTCAGCTTTCTTT. It encodes CASSQAGGRSAFF.

V and J are TRBV7-2 and TRBJ1-4, with D possibly being TRBD1 (6 bases). Germline CDR1 reads SGHTA; CDR2 reads FQGNSA. This CDR3 has 14 amino acids. Trimming removed 2 bases at V and 5 bases at J, with 9 bases between. CDR3 protein: CASSLSGENEKLFF. CDR3 sequence (DNA): TGTGCCAGCAGCTTATCAGGGGAGAATGAAAAACTGTTTTTT.

The chain combines TRBV10-2 with TRBJ2-2; D might be TRBD1 (6 bases). CDR3 length equals 15 residues. The V gene lost 7 bases and the J gene lost 2 bases, with 14 bases spanning the gap. The germline gives CDR1 WSHSY, CDR2 SAAADI. This CDR3 reads CASMITGSNTGELFF. CDR3 nucleotides: TGCGCCAGCATGATCACAGGGAGTAACACCGGGGAGCTGTTTTTT.

The chain couples TRBV5-1 to TRBJ2-1; 8 nucleotides align to TRBD2. Germline CDR1 and CDR2: SGHRS and YFSETQ. J was trimmed by 7 bases and V by 2 bases; bases with no gene match: 5. CDR3 length: 14 residues. The CDR3 sequence is CASSLPGGKNEQFF. The CDR3 bases are TGCGCCAGCAGCTTACCGGGGGGGAAGAATGAGCAGTTCTTC.

This sequence joins TRBV4-2 and TRBJ2-1; no reliable D call. Trimming took off 0 bases at V and 8 bases at J, with 8 bases between the two ends. The V gene's germline CDR1 is LGHNA and CDR2 YNFKEQ. This CDR3 has 13 amino acids. The CDR3 DNA follows: TGTGCCAGCAGCCAAGACGATCGCGATGAGCAGTTCTTC. Translating it yields CASSQDDRDEQFF.

The V gene is TRBV2, the J gene TRBJ2-5, with 8 bases fitting TRBD1. The length of the CDR3 is 15 residues. CDR1 is SNHLY, CDR2 FYNNEI, per germline. The V gene end was trimmed by 1 base and the J gene end by 5 bases; junction bases not matched to a gene: 6. The CDR3 region has the DNA TGTGCCAGCAGTGAAGTCAGGGGGCGTTGGGAGACCCAGTACTTC. Protein sequence: CASSEVRGRWETQYF.

The chain links TRBV28 to TRBJ1-5; tentatively, D is TRBD1 (5 bases). The V gene's germline CDR1 is MDHEN and CDR2 SYDVKM. The CDR3 runs to 16 residues. V lost 2 bases, J lost 3 bases, and 14 bases lay in between. CDR3 sequence reads: CASSLVTGVLNQPQHF. The DNA for the CDR3 is TGTGCCAGCAGTTTAGTAACGGGGGTCCTCAATCAGCCCCAGCATTTT. The full variable domain, in which reference TRBV28 and TRBJ1-5 provide the parts outside the CDR3, is DVKVTQSSRYLVKRTGEKVFLECVQDMDHENMFWYRQDPGLGLRLIYFSYDVKMKEKGDIPEGYSVSREKKERFSLILESASTNQTSMYLCASSLVTGVLNQPQHFGDGTRLSIL.

The chain employs TRBV2 and TRBJ2-2; D is perhaps TRBD1 (5 bases). From germline, CDR1 is SNHLY and CDR2 FYNNEI. This CDR3 has 16 amino acids. Trimming removed 8 bases at V and 4 bases at J, with 20 bases between. The CDR3 is CASQKAREGGTGELFF. The DNA of the CDR3 is TGTGCCAGCCAAAAAGCCAGGGAAGGTGGCACCGGGGAGCTGTTTTTT. The full variable domain, in which reference TRBV2 and TRBJ2-2 provide the parts outside the CDR3, is EPEVTQTPSHQVTQMGQEVILRCVPISNHLYFYWYRQILGQKVEFLVSFYNNEISEKSEIFDDQFSVERPDGSNFTLKIRSTKLEDSAMYFCASQKAREGGTGELFFGEGSRLTVL.

The chain recombines TRBV3-1 (or the pseudogene TRBV3-2) with TRBJ1-1, with D perhaps TRBD1 (6 bases). Germline V gene sequence: CDR1 LGHDT, CDR2 YNNKEL (reference sequence). The CDR3 spans 14 residues. V was trimmed by 7 bases and J by 1 base, leaving 13 bases between them. CDR3 amino acids: CASNLQGSNTEAFF. The CDR3 nucleotides are TGTGCCAGCAACCTACAGGGATCGAACACTGAAGCTTTCTTT.